This T cell receptor beta chain appears in the sequencing data of a study of human T cells and chemical hapten exposure. The study's findings and limits: It was expanded TCRs that formed significantly more large CDR3 similarity clusters than controls did.

Time point defined: patch test 3, about 24 weeks after DPC sensitization. Treatment indicated: therapeutic diphenylcyclopropenone sensitization with weekly scalp DPC. TCRdb ran MiXCR on the RACE reads and lists one entry per CDR3 protein. This sample has 100,000 or so distinct CDR3 sequences, with less than 45% found just once. A few counts support this clonotype. The antigen is unknown. The CDR3 is 14 residues long. The germline V gene encodes CDR1 SGHNT and CDR2 YENEEA. V was cut by 7 bases and J by 0 bases, with 11 bases left in between. The chain has TRBV11-3 and TRBJ2-3; unclear D gene. The TCR sequence derives from a man aged 40-49 years with alopecia areata. Some clones in this sample may be carry-over from other donors' samples. The starting material was whole blood, obtained in connection with sensitization to the hapten diphenylcyclopropenone (DPC). CDR3 region: CASKVEASTDTQYF. The DNA of the CDR3 is TGTGCCAGCAAGGTCGAAGCAAGCACAGATACGCAGTATTTT. The variable domain in full, with the rest retrieved from reference TRBV11-3 and TRBJ2-3, is EAGVVQSPRYKIIEKKQPVAFWCNPISGHNTLYWYLQNLGQGPELLIRYENEEAVDDSQLPKDRFSAERLKGVDSTLKIQPAELGDSAVYLCASKVEASTDTQYFGPGTRLTVL.